This T cell receptor beta chain was identified during a study of OX40 agonist ivuxolimab in advanced cancers. Overall study context: Ivuxolimab, an agonistic anti-OX40 (CD134) antibody, was given to patients. Patients were treated with intravenous ivuxolimab, dosed at 0.01 to 10 mg/kg and infused every 2 weeks. Earlier treatment with anti-PD-1, anti-PD-L1 or anti-CTLA-4 was permitted, and roughly 42% had received some. The study's findings and limits: There were also nonresponders showing low normalized T-cell clonal expansion.

About this clone: Its specificity is not known.

The repertoire was sequenced with immunoSEQ multiplex PCR; TCRdb's copy has only in-frame clones and lacks some. The sample has 65,000 to 95,000 clones; around nine tenths are singletons. The specimen was CD4+ or CD8+ T cells sorted from blood, collected in a trial of the OX40 agonist ivuxolimab. This TCR came from an adult with an advanced solid tumor such as melanoma, head and neck, liver or kidney cancer.

The CDR3 is CASSSSSGLYTEKLFF. In DNA, the CDR3 is TGTGCCAGCAGTTCCAGCTCCGGGCTATATACTGAAAAACTGTTTTTT. The chain joins TRBV28 to TRBJ1-4; no definite D call. The germline CDR1 and CDR2 sequences are MDHEN and SYDVKM. V lost 4 bases to trimming and J lost 7 bases, with 19 bases between them. The CDR3 totals 16 residues.